This T cell receptor (beta chain) is drawn from a study of regulatory T cells in long-lasting Graves disease. Study-wide results and caveats: Lower TCR diversity was seen in persistent Graves' patients than in newly diagnosed ones.

Both iRepertoire HTBI primers and Arm-PCR of CDR3 regions were used to build the TCR beta libraries. TCRdb recomputed calls from the multiplex PCR reads with MiXCR, one row per CDR3 protein. The sample lists 350,000 to 450,000 distinct CDR3 sequences, 15% to 20% occurring once. The sample's time point: newly diagnosed GD, antithyroid drugs for less than 3 months. The TCR library was made from RNA extracted from PBMCs. This clonotype was seen at least ten times. No antigen is known for it. These data were likewise used in another study, on T cells in Graves' hyperthyroidism and ophthalmopathy. That source notes: Primed by the HTBI set, a first-round RT-PCR was run on the TCR CDR3. The model's output predicted ophthalmopathy at a median of roughly 6.9 months prior to onset.

The material sequenced was peripheral blood mononuclear cells (PBMCs), taken at new diagnosis, from a patient treated with antithyroid drugs. The receptor's source is a man in his forties with Graves disease.

DNA of the CDR3: TGTGCCAGCAGTTTGCAGGGTGAAGAGACCCAGTACTTC. Amino acids: CASSLQGEETQYF. The chain employs TRBV12-3 or TRBV12-4 and TRBJ2-5, with D perhaps matching TRBD1 (5 bases). The V end lost 3 bases, the J end lost 3 bases, and 8 bases lay between the germline ends. The CDR3 totals 13 residues.